This T cell receptor beta chain came from a study of T-cell reconstitution after alpha-beta-depleted transplantation in children. Germline values: CDR1 MDHEN, CDR2 SYDVKM. This CDR3 has 12 amino acids. Trimming cost V 4 bases and J 14 bases, with 16 bases left between them. Preparation of the TCRbeta library was carried out with unique molecular identifiers. TCRdb processed the PCR reads anew with MiXCR; each CDR3 protein has one entry. The table has around 600,000 distinct CDR3 sequences, 8% to 11% seen once; the top ten hold 3.5% to 5%. This material consisted of PBMCs from the stem cell graft donor, taken from the stem cell graft. The gene calls are TRBV28 and TRBJ2-3; D is uncertain. The receptor was isolated from a human donor who donated a stem cell graft to a child with acute myeloid leukemia. Here the CDR3 DNA reads TGTGCCAGCAGTTCCAACTCCTTTTCTCTGTATTTT. Its translation is CASSSNSFSLYF. Variable domain in full (rest from reference TRBV28 and TRBJ2-3): DVKVTQSSRYLVKRTGEKVFLECVQDMDHENMFWYRQDPGLGLRLIYFSYDVKMKEKGDIPEGYSVSREKKERFSLILESASTNQTSMYLCASSSNSFSLYFGPGTRLTVL.